This TCR beta chain was sequenced in a study of T-cell reconstitution after alpha-beta-depleted transplantation in children. Study conclusions and caveats: There were reportedly several hundred expanded graft clones from which alpha-beta T cells came about two months after transplant.

This clonotype has a count of ten or more. Antigen: not known. CDR3 size: 14 residues. With V trimmed by 5 bases and J by 3 bases, 2 bases remained unmatched. Per germline, CDR1 SGHAT and CDR2 FQNNGV. It was with unique molecular identifiers that the TCRbeta library was prepared. TCRdb reprocessed the PCR reads via MiXCR and lists one record per CDR3 protein. The table records about 170,000 distinct CDR3 sequences, over 8.5% of them present only once. The sample consisted of PBMCs, taken before TCRalphabeta/CD19-depleted stem cell transplant. The gene calls are TRBV11-2 and TRBJ2-5; 11 nucleotides match TRBD1. This TCR came from a boy younger than 10 with acute myeloid leukemia, due to receive a stem cell transplant. This CDR3 reads CASSPGQGEETQYF. The DNA for the CDR3 is TGTGCCAGCAGCCCGGGACAGGGGGAAGAGACCCAGTACTTC.